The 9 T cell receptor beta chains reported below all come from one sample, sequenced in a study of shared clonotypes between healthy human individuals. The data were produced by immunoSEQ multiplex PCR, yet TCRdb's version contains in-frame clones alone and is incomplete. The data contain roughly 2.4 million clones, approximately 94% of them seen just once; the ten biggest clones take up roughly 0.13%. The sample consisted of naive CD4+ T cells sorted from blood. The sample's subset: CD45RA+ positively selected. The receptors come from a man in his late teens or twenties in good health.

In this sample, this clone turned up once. CDR3 DNA: TGTGCCAGCTCTCCGAGACAGAACACCATATATTTT. Translated: CASSPRQNTIYF. The rearrangement links TRBV18 to TRBJ1-3, with a possible D match to TRBD1 (5 bases). The germline gives CDR1 KGHSH, CDR2 LQKENI. The CDR3 is 12 amino acids. Trimming took 6 bases from V and 7 from J, leaving 10 bases between them.

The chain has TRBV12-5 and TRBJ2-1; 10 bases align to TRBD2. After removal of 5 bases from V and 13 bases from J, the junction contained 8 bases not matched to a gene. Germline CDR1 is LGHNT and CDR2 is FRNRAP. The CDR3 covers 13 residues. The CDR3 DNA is TGTGCTAGTGGTGCTATCCAGCGGGAGGGCCAGTTCTTC. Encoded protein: CASGAIQREGQFF. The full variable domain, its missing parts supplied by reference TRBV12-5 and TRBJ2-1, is DARVTQTPRHKVTEMGQEVTMRCQPILGHNTVFWYRQTMMQGLELLAYFRNRAPLDDSGMPKDRFSAEMPDATLATLKIQPSEPRDSAVYFCASGAIQREGQFFGPGTRLTVL.

The CDR3 DNA reads TGCGCCAGCAGCCAAGATCCGGGACAGGGCACAGATACGCAGTATTTT. Its protein product is CASSQDPGQGTDTQYF. The V call is TRBV4-1, the J call TRBJ2-3, with 8 bases matching TRBD1. Germline-derived CDR1 and CDR2 are MGHRA and YSYEKL. The V segment lost 0 bases and the J segment 1 base; nucleotides outside the gene matches: 3. The CDR3 has 16 residues.

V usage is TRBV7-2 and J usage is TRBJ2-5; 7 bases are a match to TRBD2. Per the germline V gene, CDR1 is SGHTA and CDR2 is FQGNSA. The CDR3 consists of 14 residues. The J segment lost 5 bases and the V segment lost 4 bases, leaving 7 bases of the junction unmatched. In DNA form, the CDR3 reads TGTGCCAGCAGCTCCGTGAGGGGAGGGGAGACCCAGTACTTC. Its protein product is CASSSVRGGETQYF.

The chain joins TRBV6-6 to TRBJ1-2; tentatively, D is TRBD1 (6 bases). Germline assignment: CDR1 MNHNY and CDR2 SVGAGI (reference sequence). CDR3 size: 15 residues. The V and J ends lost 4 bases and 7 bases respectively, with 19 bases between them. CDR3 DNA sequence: TGTGCCAGCAGTTCACGACAGGCTGATGCCCTTGGCTACACCTTC. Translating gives CASSSRQADALGYTF.

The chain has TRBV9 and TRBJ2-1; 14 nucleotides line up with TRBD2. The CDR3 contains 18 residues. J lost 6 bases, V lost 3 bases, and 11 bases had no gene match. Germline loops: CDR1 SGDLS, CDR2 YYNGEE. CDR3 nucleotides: TGTGCCAGCAGCGAGACTAGCGGGGGGGCCTTAGGAGCCAATGAGCAGTTCTTC. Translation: CASSETSGGALGANEQFF.

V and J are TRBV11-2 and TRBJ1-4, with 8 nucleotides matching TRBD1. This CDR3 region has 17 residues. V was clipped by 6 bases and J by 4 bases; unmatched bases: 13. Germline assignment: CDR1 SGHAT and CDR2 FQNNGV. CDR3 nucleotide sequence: TGTGCCAGCAGTTTTCCCGAGACAGGGGATTATAATGAAAAACTGTTTTTT. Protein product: CASSFPETGDYNEKLFF.

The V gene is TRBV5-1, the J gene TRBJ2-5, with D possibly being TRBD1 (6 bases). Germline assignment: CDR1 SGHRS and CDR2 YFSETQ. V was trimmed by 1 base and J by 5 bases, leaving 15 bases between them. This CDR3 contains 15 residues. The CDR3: CASSLFSLGGETQYF. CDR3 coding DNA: TGCGCCAGCAGCTTGTTCTCCCTAGGGGGTGAGACCCAGTACTTC. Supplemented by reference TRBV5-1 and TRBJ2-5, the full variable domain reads KAGVTQTPRYLIKTRGQQVTLSCSPISGHRSVSWYQQTPGQGLQFLFEYFSETQRNKGNFPGRFSGRQFSNSRSEMNVSTLELGDSALYLCASSLFSLGGETQYFGPGTRLLVL.

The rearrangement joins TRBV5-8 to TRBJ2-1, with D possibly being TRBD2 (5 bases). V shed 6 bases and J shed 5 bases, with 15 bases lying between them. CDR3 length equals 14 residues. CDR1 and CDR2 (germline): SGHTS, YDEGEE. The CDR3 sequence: CASTPRTVNNEQFF. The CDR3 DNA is TGTGCCAGCACCCCCCGGACTGTTAACAATGAGCAGTTCTTC.